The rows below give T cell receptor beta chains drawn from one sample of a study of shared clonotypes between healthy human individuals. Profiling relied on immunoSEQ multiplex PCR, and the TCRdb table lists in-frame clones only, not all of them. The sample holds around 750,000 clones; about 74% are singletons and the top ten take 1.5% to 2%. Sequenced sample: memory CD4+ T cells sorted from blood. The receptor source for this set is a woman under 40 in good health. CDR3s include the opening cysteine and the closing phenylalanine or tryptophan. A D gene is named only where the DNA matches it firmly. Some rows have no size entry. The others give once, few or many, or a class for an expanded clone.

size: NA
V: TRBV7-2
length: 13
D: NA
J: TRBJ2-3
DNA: TGTGCCAGCAAAGCCTACACTCCAGATACGCAGTATTTT
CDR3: CASKAYTPDTQYF

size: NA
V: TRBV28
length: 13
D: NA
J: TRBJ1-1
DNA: TGTGCCAGCAGAGCTCCCGGCGACACTGAAGCTTTCTTT
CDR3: CASRAPGDTEAFF

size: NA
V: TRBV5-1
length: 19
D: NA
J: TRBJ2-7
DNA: TGCGCCAGCAGCGCCCCGGGGGCCTGGGGGCGCAAGATGTCCTACGAGCAGTACTTC
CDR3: CASSAPGAWGRKMSYEQYF

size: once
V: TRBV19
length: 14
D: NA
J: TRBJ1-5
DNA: TGTGCCAGTAGTATCACAGGAGGCAATCAGCCCCAGCATTTT
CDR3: CASSITGGNQPQHF

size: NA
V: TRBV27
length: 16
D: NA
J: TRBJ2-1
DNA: TGTGCCAGCAGTTTGATTGGGGTTGAGGGTGTAAATGAGCAGTTCTTC
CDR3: CASSLIGVEGVNEQFF

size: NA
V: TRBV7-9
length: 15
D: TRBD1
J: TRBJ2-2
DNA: TGTGCCAGCAGCTTGAGGACAGGGGAGACCGGGGAGCTGTTTTTT
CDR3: CASSLRTGETGELFF

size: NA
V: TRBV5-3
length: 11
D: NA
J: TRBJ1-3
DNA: TGTGCCAGAAGCCTGAGAAACACCATATATTTT
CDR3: CARSLRNTIYF

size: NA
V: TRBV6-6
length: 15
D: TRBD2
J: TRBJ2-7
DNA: TGTGCCAGCAGTTACGATCCAGCGGGGCGGGACGAGCAGTACTTC
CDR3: CASSYDPAGRDEQYF

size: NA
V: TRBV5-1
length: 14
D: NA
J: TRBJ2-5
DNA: TGCGCCAGCAGCTTGCTCCGGCCTGTTGAGACCCAGTACTTC
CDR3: CASSLLRPVETQYF

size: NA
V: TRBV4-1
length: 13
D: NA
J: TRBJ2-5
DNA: TGCGCCAGCAGCCAAGGAATCCAAGAGACCCAGTACTTC
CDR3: CASSQGIQETQYF

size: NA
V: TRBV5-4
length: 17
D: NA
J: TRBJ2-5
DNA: TGTGCCAGCAGCTTTGGTTTATCGGACAGTGCTGGGGAGACCCAGTACTTC
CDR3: CASSFGLSDSAGETQYF

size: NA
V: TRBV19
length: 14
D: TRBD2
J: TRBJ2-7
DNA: TGTGCCAGTACTCCTGGGGGACTACCGGGCGAGCAGTACTTT
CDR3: CASTPGGLPGEQYF

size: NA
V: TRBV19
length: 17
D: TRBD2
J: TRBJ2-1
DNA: TGTGCCAGTAGGATGGACCCTCAAGCGGGAGGGCCCGATGAGCAGTTCTTC
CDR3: CASRMDPQAGGPDEQFF

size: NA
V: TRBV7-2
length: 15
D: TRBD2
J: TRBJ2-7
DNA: TGTGCCAGCAGCTTAGCGGGAGGGGTTATCTACGAGCAGTACTTC
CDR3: CASSLAGGVIYEQYF

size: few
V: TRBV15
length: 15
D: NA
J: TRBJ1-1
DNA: TGTGCCACCAGCAAGGATCCAGTCGGGTCCACTGAAGCTTTCTTT
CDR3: CATSKDPVGSTEAFF

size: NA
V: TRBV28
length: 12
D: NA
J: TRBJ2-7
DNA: TGTGCCAGCACCACCTACACCTACGAGCAGTACTTC
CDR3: CASTTYTYEQYF

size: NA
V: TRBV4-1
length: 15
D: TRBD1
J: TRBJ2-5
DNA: TGCGCCAGCACTCGGACAGGGACCTACCAAGAGACCCAGTACTTC
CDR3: CASTRTGTYQETQYF

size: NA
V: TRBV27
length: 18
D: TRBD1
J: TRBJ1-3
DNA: TGTGCCAGCAGTCCAAGAGGACAGGGCAAGAGCTCTGGAAACACCATATATTTT
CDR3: CASSPRGQGKSSGNTIYF

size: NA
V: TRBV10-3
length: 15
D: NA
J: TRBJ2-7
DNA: TGTGCCATCAGTGCAACACGAGCAGGGACCTACGAGCAGTATTTC
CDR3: CAISATRAGTYEQYF

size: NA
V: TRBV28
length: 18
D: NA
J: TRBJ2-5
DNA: TGTGCCAGCAGTCCATGGACAGGGCGGGAGGGTGCAGGGGAGACCCAGTACTTC
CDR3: CASSPWTGREGAGETQYF

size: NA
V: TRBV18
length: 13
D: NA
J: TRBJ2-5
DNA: TGTGCCAGCTCACCACCACAGGTAGAGACCCAGTACTTC
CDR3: CASSPPQVETQYF

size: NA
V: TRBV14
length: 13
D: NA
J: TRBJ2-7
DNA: TGTGCCAGCAGCCGCCCAAGCTCCTACGAGCAGTACTTC
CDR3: CASSRPSSYEQYF

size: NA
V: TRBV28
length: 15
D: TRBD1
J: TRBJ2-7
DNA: TGTGCCAGCAGACCTCAGGACAGGGGGTCCTACGAGCAGTACTTC
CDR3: CASRPQDRGSYEQYF

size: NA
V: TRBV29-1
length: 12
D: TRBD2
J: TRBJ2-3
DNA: TGCAGCGTGGGGAGGGAGGGGGATACGCAGTATTTT
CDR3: CSVGREGDTQYF

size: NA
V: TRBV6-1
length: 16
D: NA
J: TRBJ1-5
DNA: TGTGCCAGCAGTGAGGAACAGGGTTCGAGCAATCAGCCCCAGCATTTT
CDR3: CASSEEQGSSNQPQHF

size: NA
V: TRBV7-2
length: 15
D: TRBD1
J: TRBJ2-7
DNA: TGTGCCAGCAGCTTACAGGGGGCGCCGGCCTACGAGCAGTACTTC
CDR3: CASSLQGAPAYEQYF

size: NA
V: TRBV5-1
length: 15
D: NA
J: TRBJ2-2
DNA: TGCGCCAGCAGCTTAGGGGGGGCGAGCACCGGGGAGCTGTTTTTT
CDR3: CASSLGGASTGELFF